One sample yielded the 20 T cell receptor beta chains listed below, sequenced in a study of Tregs in tolerant kidney transplant recipients. Sequencing used immunoSEQ multiplex PCR; TCRdb keeps in-frame clones, though not all of them. The sample includes about 94,000 clones, 93% seen only once; the top ten take approximately 0.48%. The specimen was CD4+ T cells from blood, collected before the transplant. These receptors all come from a human donor who received a combined kidney and bone marrow transplant.

This clone occurred once. The chain has TRBV19 and TRBJ2-3; TRBD2 matches 9 bases. CDR1 and CDR2 (germline): LNHDA, SQIVND (reference sequence). CDR3 length: 16 residues. The V gene end was trimmed by 3 bases and the J gene end by 2 bases; junction bases not matched to a gene: 6. CDR3 sequence reads: CASSIRTSGLTDTQYF. The CDR3 region has the DNA TGTGCCAGTAGTATTCGTACTAGCGGGCTCACAGATACGCAGTATTTT.

The chain joins TRBV7-9 to TRBJ2-2; D uncertain. Trimming left V 6 bases short and J 0 bases short, with 14 bases between. CDR1 is SEHNR and CDR2 is FQNEAQ in the germline V gene (reference sequence). This CDR3 region has 16 residues. CDR3 coding DNA: TGTGCCAGCAGTCCCCCCTGGCAAGCGAACACCGGGGAGCTGTTTTTT. This translates into CASSPPWQANTGELFF.

The chain joins TRBV4-2 to TRBJ2-2; 11 bases agree with TRBD2. Germline trimming cut 6 bases from V and 4 bases from J; bases unmatched to any gene: 10. Per germline, CDR1 LGHNA and CDR2 YNFKEQ. The CDR3 loop spans 17 amino acids. The CDR3, as DNA: TGTGCCAGCAGTCTGGTACTAGCGGGAGAAGGCACCGGGGAGCTGTTTTTT. Translated, it gives CASSLVLAGEGTGELFF.

The rearrangement joins TRBV25-1 to TRBJ2-5; 8 positions agree with TRBD2. The V gene's germline CDR1 is MGHDK and CDR2 SYGVNS. The CDR3 has 14 amino acids. V gave up 2 bases and J gave up 5 bases; unmatched junction bases: 4. The CDR3 here is CASSEPGGYETQYF. CDR3 coding DNA: TGTGCCAGCAGTGAACCGGGGGGGTACGAGACCCAGTACTTC.

The chain combines TRBV6-5 with TRBJ1-1, with 7 bases lining up with TRBD1. The germline gives CDR1 MNHEY, CDR2 SVGAGI. Unmatched junction bases numbered 9, after V lost 6 bases and J lost 5 bases. CDR3 length: 14 residues. The CDR3 nucleotides read TGTGCCAGCAGCCGAGGGGGCGGAAATACTGAAGCTTTCTTT. Translated, it gives CASSRGGGNTEAFF.

This chain joins TRBV18 and TRBJ1-2, with TRBD1 matching over 8 bases. V lost 1 base and J lost 0; bases outside the gene matches: 1. This CDR3 is built from 15 residues. From germline, CDR1 is KGHSH and CDR2 LQKENI. The CDR3 DNA is TGTGCCAGCTCACCACAGGACAGGGCTAACTATGGCTACACCTTC. Protein: CASSPQDRANYGYTF.

The chain joins TRBV5-4 to TRBJ1-1, with TRBD1 identical over 8 bases. In germline, CDR1 is SGHNT, CDR2 YYREEE (reference sequence). Trimming cost V 1 base and J 1 base; bases outside gene matches: 6. This CDR3 has 16 amino acids. DNA for the CDR3: TGTGCCAGCAGCTTGCTCGACAGGGGTGGGAACACTGAAGCTTTCTTT. As protein: CASSLLDRGGNTEAFF.

This rearrangement joins TRBV5-1 to TRBJ2-1, with a tentative D call TRBD2 (5 bases). The CDR3 contains 14 residues. Trimming left V 0 bases short and J 7 bases short, with 11 bases between. Per germline, CDR1 SGHRS and CDR2 YFSETQ. The CDR3: CASSLDGLGNEQFF. DNA for the CDR3: TGCGCCAGCAGCTTGGATGGACTCGGGAATGAGCAGTTCTTC.

The chain couples TRBV19 to TRBJ2-7; 11 bases line up with TRBD2. Per the germline V gene, CDR1 is LNHDA and CDR2 is SQIVND (reference sequence). The CDR3 has 14 amino acids. Unmatched junction bases numbered 4, after V lost 5 bases and J lost 4 bases. This CDR3 reads CASSLAGGAYEQYF. CDR3 coding DNA: TGTGCCAGTAGTTTAGCGGGAGGGGCTTACGAGCAGTACTTC.

The gene calls are TRBV5-4 and TRBJ1-2, with D perhaps TRBD1 (6 bases). Trimming shortened V by 4 bases and J by 8 bases, and 18 bases separated the two germline ends. The CDR3 consists of 14 residues. Germline CDR1 SGHNT, CDR2 YYREEE (reference sequence). This CDR3 reads CASSPMRGQGGYTF. CDR3 nucleotides: TGTGCCAGCAGCCCCATGCGGGGGCAGGGAGGCTACACCTTC.

The chain links TRBV21-1 to TRBJ2-1; the table's D call, TRBD1, was not checked against the DNA. TRBV21-1 is deemed a pseudogene. CDR3 length: 18 amino acids. CDR3 protein: CASSTRGRRGHRDNEQFF. CDR3 sequence (DNA): TGTGCCAGCAGCACCCGGGGACGCAGGGGCCACCGTGACAATGAGCAGTTCTTC.

In DNA form, the CDR3 reads TGTGCCAGCAGCCGGGGACTGAGGTCTGAAGCTTTCTTT. Its protein is CASSRGLRSEAFF. The genes are TRBV11-3 and TRBJ1-1; tentative D call: TRBD1 (5 bases). Germline V CDR1 and CDR2: SGHNT, YENEEA. Between the trimmed V and J ends, which lost 5 bases and 6 bases, there was a span of 13 bases. The CDR3 has 13 amino acids.

This clone was counted a single time. The CDR3 DNA is TGTGCCAGCAGCTTCGGAGCGGGGACGCAGTATTTT. It translates to CASSFGAGTQYF. The V gene is TRBV7-2, the J gene TRBJ2-3, with 7 nucleotides matching TRBD2. The V segment lost 3 bases and the J segment 9 bases; nucleotides outside the gene matches: 3. This CDR3 has 12 residues. Germline values: CDR1 SGHTA, CDR2 FQGNSA.

This clone was seen only once. The chain combines TRBV19 with TRBJ2-4, with D possibly TRBD1 on 6 matching bases. V was pared by 4 bases and J by 2 bases, with 21 bases between. CDR3 length: 18 amino acids. Germline V lookup: CDR1 LNHDA, CDR2 SQIVND (reference sequence). CDR3 sequence: CASSTGTRFTSSKNIQYF. The CDR3 DNA reads as TGTGCCAGTAGTACGGGGACAAGATTCACCTCGTCCAAAAACATTCAGTACTTC.

J is TRBJ2-3 and V is TRBV7-8; 11 bases are shared with TRBD2. The CDR3 is 17 amino acids. With V trimmed by 5 bases and J by 2 bases, 9 bases remained unmatched. Germline V gene sequence: CDR1 SGHVS, CDR2 FQNEAQ. This chain's CDR3 is CASSRRLAGFSTDTQYF. CDR3 in DNA: TGTGCCAGCAGCCGAAGACTAGCGGGGTTCTCCACAGATACGCAGTATTTT.

As regards this clone: Additional DNA sequences in this sample encode the identical CDR3. This chain links TRBV7-2 with TRBJ1-5; 7 bases fit TRBD1. V lost 6 bases, J lost 5 bases, and 4 bases stayed unmatched. The CDR3 has 13 residues. CDR1 is SGHTA and CDR2 is FQGNSA in the germline V gene. CDR3 coding DNA: TGTGCCAGCAGTCTTCAGGGGGATCAGCCCCAGCATTTT. Translating it yields CASSLQGDQPQHF. Full variable domain (remainder filled in from reference TRBV7-2 and TRBJ1-5): GAGVSQSPSNKVTEKGKDVELRCDPISGHTALYWYRQSLGQGLEFLIYFQGNSAPDKSGLPSDRFSAERTGGSVSTLTIQRTQQEDSAVYLCASSLQGDQPQHFGDGTRLSIL.

This clone was observed a few times. The chain employs TRBV2 and TRBJ2-7, with 10 positions matching TRBD2. The CDR3 covers 15 residues. Germline loops: CDR1 SNHLY, CDR2 FYNNEI. V lost 4 bases to trimming and J lost 5 bases; unmatched junction nucleotides: 8. The CDR3 region is CASSGSSGRRNEQYF. The CDR3 DNA reads TGTGCCAGCAGTGGCAGTAGCGGGAGGAGGAACGAGCAGTACTTC.

V and J are TRBV28 and TRBJ1-3; D unresolved. The CDR3 loop spans 12 amino acids. V lost 8 bases and J lost 0, with 5 bases in between. The germline V gene has CDR1 MDHEN and CDR2 SYDVKM. The CDR3 bases are TGTGCCAGCTACAGCTCTGGAAACACCATATATTTT. Translated, it gives CASYSSGNTIYF.

This clone was seen just once. The chain links TRBV28 to TRBJ2-7; 11 bases match TRBD2. Trimming at V came to 7 bases and at J to 5 bases, leaving 13 bases not matched to a gene. The CDR3 consists of 16 residues. The germline V gene encodes CDR1 MDHEN and CDR2 SYDVKM. CDR3 nucleotide sequence: TGTGCCAGCAAACTTAGCGGGGGGGGCTCCCGGGACGAGCAGTACTTC. Amino acid sequence: CASKLSGGGSRDEQYF.

The count of this clone is one. The rearrangement joins TRBV18 to TRBJ2-7; maybe TRBD1 (5 bases). The V gene lost 6 bases and the J gene lost 3 bases, with 12 bases spanning the gap. This CDR3 is 13 amino acids long. CDR1 and CDR2 from the germline V gene are KGHSH and LQKENI. CDR3 sequence: CASSAGQNYEQYF. In nucleotides, the CDR3 is TGTGCCAGCTCCGCTGGACAAAACTACGAGCAGTACTTC.